A single sample is the source of the 21 T cell receptor beta chains below, sequenced in a study of glioma-infiltrating T cells after dendritic cell vaccination. Profiling relied on immunoSEQ multiplex PCR, and the TCRdb table lists in-frame clones only, not all of them. This table holds some 99,000 clones, around 80% found once. Indicated time point: after dendritic cell vaccination, including at tumor progression/relapse. The sequencing used blood, collected after dendritic cell vaccination. The receptor set was obtained from a human donor with glioblastoma.

Comments on this clone: It is unclear where the CDR3 begins or ends on the DNA, so no DNA is shown, and the CDR3 is as TCRdb lists it. The CDR3 region is CASSPVASGATFF. The chain links TRBV5-1 to TRBJ2-1; the listed D gene, TRBD2, was not tested against the DNA. Germline V gives CDR1 SGHRS, CDR2 YFSETQ. A total of 13 residues make up the CDR3, ends included.

This clone showed up just once. This rearrangement joins TRBV5-5 to TRBJ1-2; D is unclear. Germline CDR1 is SGHKS and CDR2 is YYEKEE (reference sequence). This CDR3 region has 15 residues. V was trimmed by 1 base and J by 1 base, leaving 11 bases between them. The CDR3 loop is CASSLSLRVNYGYTF. The CDR3 DNA follows: TGTGCCAGCAGCTTGTCCTTGAGAGTTAACTATGGCTACACCTTC. The full variable domain, completed using reference TRBV5-5 and TRBJ1-2, is DAGVTQSPTHLIKTRGQQVTLRCSPISGHKSVSWYQQVLGQGPQFIFQYYEKEERGRGNFPDRFSARQFPNYSSELNVNALLLGDSALYLCASSLSLRVNYGYTFGSGTRLTVV.

The V call is TRBV19, the J call TRBJ2-3; 15 bases line up with TRBD2. The germline gives CDR1 LNHDA, CDR2 SQIVND (reference sequence). The CDR3 spans 19 residues. The trim removed 3 bases at V and 5 bases at J, leaving 12 bases unmatched. The CDR3 is CASSIYRSGTSGRQDTQYF. CDR3 nucleotide sequence: TGTGCCAGTAGTATTTACCGATCCGGGACTAGCGGGAGGCAAGATACGCAGTATTTT.

This clone appeared once. V gene TRBV28 combines with J gene TRBJ1-5; 7 bases agree with TRBD1. Trimming cost V 2 bases and J 4 bases; bases outside gene matches: 2. CDR3 size: 14 residues. Per germline, CDR1 MDHEN and CDR2 SYDVKM. The CDR3 loop is CASSLLQGNQPQHF. In nucleotides, the CDR3 is TGTGCCAGCAGTTTACTACAGGGGAATCAGCCCCAGCATTTT.

This clone was observed a single time. The chain employs TRBV27 and TRBJ1-2; tentatively, D is TRBD1 (6 bases). V lost 10 bases and J 1 base, leaving 22 bases between the germline ends. This CDR3 is 16 amino acids long. CDR1 is MNHEY, CDR2 SMNVEV, per germline (reference sequence). The CDR3 here is CATRPTGNFLNYGYTF. The CDR3 DNA sequence: TGTGCCACCCGACCGACAGGAAACTTTCTTAACTATGGCTACACCTTC.

This chain connects TRBV30 to TRBJ1-2; possible D gene TRBD1, 6 bases. Germline V gene lookup returns CDR1 GTSNPN and CDR2 SVGIG (reference sequence). Trimming shortened V by 4 bases and J by 8 bases, and 20 bases separated the two germline ends. The CDR3 has 14 amino acids. CDR3 DNA sequence: TGTGCCTGGAACGGGGGGCGAGGGACCTTGGGCTACACCTTC. It specifies CAWNGGRGTLGYTF.

V gene TRBV7-8 combines with J gene TRBJ2-1; D is undetermined. The CDR3 is 14 residues long. Germline loops: CDR1 SGHVS, CDR2 FQNEAQ. With 7 bases removed from V and 5 bases from J, the gap between germline ends came to 15 bases. CDR3 sequence: CASTLKETHNEQFF. The CDR3 DNA reads TGTGCCAGCACCCTTAAAGAGACTCACAATGAGCAGTTCTTC.

A word on this clone: Other DNA sequences in the same sample also yield this CDR3. The chain couples TRBV5-6 to TRBJ1-1; D is unclear. The germline V gene has CDR1 SGHDT and CDR2 YYEEEE. The CDR3 is 12 amino acids. Trimming left V 6 bases short and J 1 base short, with 7 bases between. The CDR3 loop reads CASTTGNTEAFF. The DNA for the CDR3 is TGTGCCAGCACTACGGGGAACACTGAAGCTTTCTTT.

The rearrangement joins TRBV5-1 to TRBJ2-1; 9 positions agree with TRBD1. J gave up 9 bases and V 4 bases, and 8 bases lay outside the gene matches. CDR3 length: 14 residues. Germline lookup yields CDR1 SGHRS and CDR2 YFSETQ. As DNA, the CDR3 is TGCGCCAGCAGCCTTAGACAGGGGGTGACTGAGCAGTTCTTC. Translation: CASSLRQGVTEQFF.

Comments on this clone: This CDR3 is also generated by other DNA sequences in the sample. J is TRBJ1-1 and V is TRBV18; D not resolved. This CDR3 comprises 11 residues. CDR1 and CDR2 from the germline V gene are KGHSH and LQKENI. Deletions cut 4 bases from V and 5 bases from J, with 5 bases between. This CDR3 reads CASSRQTEAFF. For the CDR3, the DNA is TGTGCCAGCTCACGCCAGACTGAAGCTTTCTTT.

The chain uses TRBV5-1 and TRBJ1-1, with D unresolved. Germline CDR1 reads SGHRS; CDR2 reads YFSETQ. Between the trimmed V and J ends, which lost 2 bases and 5 bases, there was a span of 16 bases. The CDR3 contains 15 residues. CDR3 protein: CASSLEDIRRTEAFF. The CDR3 nucleotides are TGCGCCAGCAGCTTAGAAGACATTCGGAGGACTGAAGCTTTCTTT. Full variable domain (outside the CDR3, taken from reference TRBV5-1 and TRBJ1-1): KAGVTQTPRYLIKTRGQQVTLSCSPISGHRSVSWYQQTPGQGLQFLFEYFSETQRNKGNFPGRFSGRQFSNSRSEMNVSTLELGDSALYLCASSLEDIRRTEAFFGQGTRLTVV.

The chain employs TRBV10-3 and TRBJ1-1; TRBD1 is a possible D gene (6 bases). Germline CDR1 is ENHRY and CDR2 is SYGVKD. The CDR3 loop spans 14 amino acids. V was trimmed by 6 bases and J by 0 bases, leaving 11 bases between them. DNA for the CDR3: TGTGCCATCAGAACAGGGCCTATGAACACTGAAGCTTTCTTT. Translating gives CAIRTGPMNTEAFF.

V and J are TRBV9 and TRBJ1-3, with D unclear. Germline V CDR1 and CDR2: SGDLS, YYNGEE. V lost 5 bases to trimming and J lost 5 bases, with 8 bases between them. The CDR3 runs 12 residues. The CDR3 protein is CASRGLRNTIYF. The CDR3, as DNA: TGTGCCAGCAGGGGCTTGAGAAACACCATATATTTT.

The sample holds one count of this clone. The genes are TRBV21-1 and TRBJ2-5; the listed D gene, TRBD2, was not tested against the DNA. TRBV21-1 is labeled a pseudogene. There are 16 residues in the CDR3. The CDR3 DNA reads TGTGCCAGCAGCAAAGTGAGCGGGGGGGCCGCGGAGACCCAGTACTTC. As protein: CASSKVSGGAAETQYF.

The V gene is TRBV25-1, the J gene TRBJ2-1; D is possibly TRBD2 (7 bases). V was pared by 3 bases and J by 2 bases, with 14 bases between. Germline V gives CDR1 MGHDK, CDR2 SYGVNS. The CDR3 is 16 amino acids. The CDR3 region is CASSDPSRGPYNEQFF. For the CDR3, the DNA is TGTGCCAGCAGTGATCCGTCGCGGGGGCCCTACAATGAGCAGTTCTTC.

This clone has a handful of counts. V is TRBV11-2 and J is TRBJ1-2; D remains unclear. Trimming stripped 0 bases from V and 8 bases from J, with 10 bases between. Germline V lookup: CDR1 SGHAT, CDR2 FQNNGV. The CDR3 consists of 13 residues. CDR3 sequence (DNA): TGTGCCAGCAGCTTAGACCGGGGAAGGGGCTACACCTTC. Residues: CASSLDRGRGYTF.

This clone occurred once. The chain has TRBV7-9 and TRBJ2-7; D possibly corresponds to TRBD1 (6 bases). Trimming left V 5 bases short and J 5 bases short, with 7 bases between. Per the germline V gene, CDR1 is SEHNR and CDR2 is FQNEAQ (reference sequence). CDR3 length: 11 amino acids. CDR3 sequence: CASSHRDEQYF. The CDR3 DNA reads as TGTGCCAGCAGCCACAGGGACGAGCAGTACTTC.

The CDR3 protein is CAISDRLGETQYF. CDR3 in DNA: TGTGCCATCAGTGACAGGTTGGGAGAGACCCAGTACTTC. V is TRBV10-3 and J is TRBJ2-5; D remains ambiguous. The germline gives CDR1 ENHRY, CDR2 SYGVKD. The CDR3 contains 13 residues. The V end was cut by 3 bases, the J end by 4 bases, with 9 bases between.

CDR3 in amino acids: CASSLARRGVSIQYF. The CDR3 region has the DNA TGTGCCAGCAGTTTAGCCCGGCGCGGGGTGAGCATTCAGTACTTC. V and J are TRBV28 and TRBJ2-4; D is perhaps TRBD2 (6 bases). Trimming stripped 2 bases from V and 9 bases from J, with 17 bases between. Germline CDR1 is MDHEN and CDR2 is SYDVKM. This CDR3 contains 15 residues.

This clone was recorded only once. The chain links TRBV2 to TRBJ2-5, with TRBD1 matching 10 bases. Germline CDR1 and CDR2: SNHLY and FYNNEI. CDR3 length: 15 residues. With 4 bases clipped from V and 4 bases from J, the junction kept 6 bases outside the gene matches. The CDR3 region is CASSVGQGYGETQYF. The CDR3 DNA reads TGTGCCAGCAGTGTGGGACAGGGGTATGGAGAGACCCAGTACTTC.

This chain links TRBV6-4 with TRBJ1-2; D might be TRBD1 (5 bases). V lost 3 bases, J lost 4 bases, and 9 bases lay in between. This CDR3 has 13 residues. Germline-derived CDR1 and CDR2 are MRHNA and SNTAGT. CDR3 loop: CASSERGGYGYTF. CDR3 coding DNA: TGTGCCAGCAGTGAGCGGGGCGGCTATGGCTACACCTTC.